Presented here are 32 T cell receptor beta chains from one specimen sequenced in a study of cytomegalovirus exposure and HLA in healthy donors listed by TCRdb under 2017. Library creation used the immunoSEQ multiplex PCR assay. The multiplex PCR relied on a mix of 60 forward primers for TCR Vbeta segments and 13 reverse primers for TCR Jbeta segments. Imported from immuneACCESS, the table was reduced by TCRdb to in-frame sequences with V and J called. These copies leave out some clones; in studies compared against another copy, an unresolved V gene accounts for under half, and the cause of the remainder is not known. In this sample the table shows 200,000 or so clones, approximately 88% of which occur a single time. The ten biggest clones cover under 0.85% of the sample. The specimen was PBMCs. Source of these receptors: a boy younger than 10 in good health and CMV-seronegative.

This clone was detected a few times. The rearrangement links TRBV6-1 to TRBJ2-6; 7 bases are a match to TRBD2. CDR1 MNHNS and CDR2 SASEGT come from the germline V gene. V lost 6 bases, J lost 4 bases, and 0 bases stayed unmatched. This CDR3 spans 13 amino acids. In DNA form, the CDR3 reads TGTGCCAGCAGACTAGCGGGGGCCAACGTCCTGACTTTC. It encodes CASRLAGANVLTF.

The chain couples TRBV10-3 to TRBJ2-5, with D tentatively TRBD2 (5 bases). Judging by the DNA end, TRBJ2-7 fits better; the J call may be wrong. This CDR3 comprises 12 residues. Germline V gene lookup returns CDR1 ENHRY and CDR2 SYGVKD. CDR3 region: CAIEEDSYEQYF. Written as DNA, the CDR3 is TGTGCCATCGAGGAGGATTCCTACGAGCAGTACTTC.

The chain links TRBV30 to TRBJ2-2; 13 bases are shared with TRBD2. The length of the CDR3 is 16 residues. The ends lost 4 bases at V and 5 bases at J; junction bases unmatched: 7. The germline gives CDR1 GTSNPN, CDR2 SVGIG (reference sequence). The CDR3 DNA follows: TGTGCCTGGAAGCGGACTAGCGGGAGTATAACCGGGGAGCTGTTTTTT. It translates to CAWKRTSGSITGELFF.

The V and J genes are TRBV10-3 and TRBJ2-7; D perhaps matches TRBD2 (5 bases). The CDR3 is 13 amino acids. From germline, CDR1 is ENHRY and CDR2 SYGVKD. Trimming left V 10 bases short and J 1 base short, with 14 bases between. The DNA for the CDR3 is TGTGCCAGCGGGTCCGGGCCATCCTACGAGCAGTACTTC. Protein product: CASGSGPSYEQYF.

The CDR3 nucleotides are TGTGCCAGTAGTATATCTCCTAGCGGGAGGAGGGCAGATACGCAGTATTTT. Protein product: CASSISPSGRRADTQYF. The genes are TRBV19 and TRBJ2-3; 11 nucleotides align to TRBD2. Losses at the gene ends were 2 bases for V and 4 bases for J; bases not matched to a gene: 8. The CDR3 contains 17 residues. CDR1 is LNHDA, CDR2 SQIVND, per germline (reference sequence).

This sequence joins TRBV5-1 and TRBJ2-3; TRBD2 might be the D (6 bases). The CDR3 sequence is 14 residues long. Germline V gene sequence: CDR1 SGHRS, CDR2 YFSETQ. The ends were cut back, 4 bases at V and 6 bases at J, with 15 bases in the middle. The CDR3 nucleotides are TGCGCCAGCAGCCCCTTGCCCGGGAGTGATACGCAGTATTTT. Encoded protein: CASSPLPGSDTQYF. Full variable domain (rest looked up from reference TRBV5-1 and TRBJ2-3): KAGVTQTPRYLIKTRGQQVTLSCSPISGHRSVSWYQQTPGQGLQFLFEYFSETQRNKGNFPGRFSGRQFSNSRSEMNVSTLELGDSALYLCASSPLPGSDTQYFGPGTRLTVL.

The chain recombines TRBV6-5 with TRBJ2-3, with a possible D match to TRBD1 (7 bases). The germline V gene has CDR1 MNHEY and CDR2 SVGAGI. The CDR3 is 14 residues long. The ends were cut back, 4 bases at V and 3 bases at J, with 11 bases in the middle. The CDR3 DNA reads TGTGCCAGCAGTTCCAGGGGGGTAACAGATACGCAGTATTTT. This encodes CASSSRGVTDTQYF.

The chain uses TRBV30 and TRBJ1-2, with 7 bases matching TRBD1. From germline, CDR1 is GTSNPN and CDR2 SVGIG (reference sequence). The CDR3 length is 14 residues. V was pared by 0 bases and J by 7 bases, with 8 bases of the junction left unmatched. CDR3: CAWSVGGQGSGYTF. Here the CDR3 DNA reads TGTGCCTGGAGTGTAGGGGGCCAGGGGAGTGGCTACACCTTC. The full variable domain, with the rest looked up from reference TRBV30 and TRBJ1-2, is SQTIHQWPATLVQPVGSPLSLECTVEGTSNPNLYWYRQAAGRGLQLLFYSVGIGQISSEVPQNLSASRPQDRQFILSSKKLLLSDSGFYLCAWSVGGQGSGYTFGSGTRLTVV.

Written as DNA, the CDR3 is TGTGCGTATGCACTCACTAGCGGCACAGATACGCAGTATTTT. It specifies CAYALTSGTDTQYF. The chain is built from TRBV2 and TRBJ2-3; 7 bases are a match to TRBD2. In germline, CDR1 is SNHLY, CDR2 FYNNEI. The CDR3 totals 14 residues. The variable domain in full, completed from reference TRBV2 and TRBJ2-3, reads EPEVTQTPSHQVTQMGQEVILRCVPISNHLYFYWYRQILGQKVEFLVSFYNNEISEKSEIFDDQFSVERPDGSNFTLKIRSTKLEDSAMYFCAYALTSGTDTQYFGPGTRLTVL.

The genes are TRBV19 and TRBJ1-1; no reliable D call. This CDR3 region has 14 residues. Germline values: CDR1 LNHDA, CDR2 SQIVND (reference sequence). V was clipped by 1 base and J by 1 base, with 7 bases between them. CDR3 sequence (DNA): TGTGCCAGTAGTATAGTTACTACGAACACTGAAGCTTTCTTT. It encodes CASSIVTTNTEAFF.

CDR3 region: CASSVGTGPYNEQFF. The CDR3 coding sequence is TGTGCCAGCAGCGTAGGCACAGGCCCCTACAATGAGCAGTTCTTC. The V gene is TRBV9, the J gene TRBJ2-1, with TRBD1 as a possible D gene (5 bases). Germline assignment: CDR1 SGDLS and CDR2 YYNGEE. CDR3 size: 15 residues. The V end was cut by 0 bases, the J end by 2 bases, with 9 bases between.

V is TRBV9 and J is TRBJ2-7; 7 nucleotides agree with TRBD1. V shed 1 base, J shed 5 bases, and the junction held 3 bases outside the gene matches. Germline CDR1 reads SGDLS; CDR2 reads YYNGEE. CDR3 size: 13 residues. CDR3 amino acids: CASSVNRGDEQYF. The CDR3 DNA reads TGTGCCAGCAGCGTAAACAGGGGCGACGAGCAGTACTTC.

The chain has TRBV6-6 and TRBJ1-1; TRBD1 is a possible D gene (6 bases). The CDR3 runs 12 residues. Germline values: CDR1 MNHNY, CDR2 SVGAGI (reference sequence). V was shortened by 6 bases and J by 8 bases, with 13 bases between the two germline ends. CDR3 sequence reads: CASSVQGTEAFF. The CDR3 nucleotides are TGTGCCAGCAGCGTACAGGGAACCGAAGCTTTCTTT.

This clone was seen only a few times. CDR3 residues: CASWRGFGTGELFF. The CDR3 coding sequence is TGTGCCAGCTGGAGGGGTTTTGGCACCGGGGAGCTGTTTTTT. The chain employs TRBV11-2 and TRBJ2-2; D may be TRBD2 (6 bases). Germline CDR1 reads SGHAT; CDR2 reads FQNNGV. The CDR3 extends over 14 amino acids. V was trimmed by 8 bases and J by 4 bases, leaving 14 bases between them.

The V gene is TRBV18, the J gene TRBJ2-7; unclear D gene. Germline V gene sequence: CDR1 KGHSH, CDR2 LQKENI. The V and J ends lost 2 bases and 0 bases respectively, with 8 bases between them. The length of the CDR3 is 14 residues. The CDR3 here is CASSPSWSSYEQYF. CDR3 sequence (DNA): TGTGCCAGCTCACCAAGTTGGAGCTCCTACGAGCAGTACTTC. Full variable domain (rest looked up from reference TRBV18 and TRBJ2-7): NAGVMQNPRHLVRRRGQEARLRCSPMKGHSHVYWYRQLPEEGLKFMVYLQKENIIDESGMPKERFSAEFPKEGPSILRIQQVVRGDSAAYFCASSPSWSSYEQYFGPGTRLTVT.

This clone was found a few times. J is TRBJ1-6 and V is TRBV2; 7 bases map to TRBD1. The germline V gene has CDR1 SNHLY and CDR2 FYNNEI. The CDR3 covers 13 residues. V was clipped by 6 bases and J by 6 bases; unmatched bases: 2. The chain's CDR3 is CASSRDSNSPLHF. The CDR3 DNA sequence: TGTGCCAGCAGCCGGGACAGTAATTCACCCCTCCACTTT.

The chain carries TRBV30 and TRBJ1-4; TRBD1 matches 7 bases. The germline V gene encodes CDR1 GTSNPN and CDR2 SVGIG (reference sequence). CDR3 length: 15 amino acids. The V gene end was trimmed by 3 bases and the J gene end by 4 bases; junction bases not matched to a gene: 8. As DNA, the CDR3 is TGTGCCTGGAGCGTACTACAGGGGATTAATGAAAAACTGTTTTTT. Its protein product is CAWSVLQGINEKLFF. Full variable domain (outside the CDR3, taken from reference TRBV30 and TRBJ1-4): SQTIHQWPATLVQPVGSPLSLECTVEGTSNPNLYWYRQAAGRGLQLLFYSVGIGQISSEVPQNLSASRPQDRQFILSSKKLLLSDSGFYLCAWSVLQGINEKLFFGSGTQLSVL.

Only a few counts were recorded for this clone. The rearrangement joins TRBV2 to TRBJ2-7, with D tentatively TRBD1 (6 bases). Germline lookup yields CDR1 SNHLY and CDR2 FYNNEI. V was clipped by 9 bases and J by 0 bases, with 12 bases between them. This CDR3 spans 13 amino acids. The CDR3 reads CARTRDNSYEQYF. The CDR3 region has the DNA TGTGCCAGGACTCGGGACAACTCCTACGAGCAGTACTTC.

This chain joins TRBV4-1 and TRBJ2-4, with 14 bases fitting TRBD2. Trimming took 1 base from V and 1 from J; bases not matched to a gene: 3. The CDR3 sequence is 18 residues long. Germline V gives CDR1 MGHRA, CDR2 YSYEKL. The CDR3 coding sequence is TGCGCCAGCAGCCAAGGACTAGCGGGAGGGTCCGCCAAAAACATTCAGTACTTC. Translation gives CASSQGLAGGSAKNIQYF.

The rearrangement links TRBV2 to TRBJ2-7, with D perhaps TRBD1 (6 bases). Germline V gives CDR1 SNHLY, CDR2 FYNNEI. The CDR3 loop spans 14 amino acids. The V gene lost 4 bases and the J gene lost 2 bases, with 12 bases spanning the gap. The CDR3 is CASSVLGQTYEQYF. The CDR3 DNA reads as TGTGCCAGCAGTGTTCTAGGACAGACCTACGAGCAGTACTTC.

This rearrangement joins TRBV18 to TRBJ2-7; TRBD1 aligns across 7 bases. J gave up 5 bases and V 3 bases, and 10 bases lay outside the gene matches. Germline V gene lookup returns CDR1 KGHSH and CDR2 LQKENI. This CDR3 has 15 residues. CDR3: CASSPGNRGGHEQYF. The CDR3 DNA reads TGTGCCAGCTCACCCGGAAACAGGGGTGGCCACGAGCAGTACTTC. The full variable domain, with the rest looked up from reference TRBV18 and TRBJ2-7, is NAGVMQNPRHLVRRRGQEARLRCSPMKGHSHVYWYRQLPEEGLKFMVYLQKENIIDESGMPKERFSAEFPKEGPSILRIQQVVRGDSAAYFCASSPGNRGGHEQYFGPGTRLTVT.

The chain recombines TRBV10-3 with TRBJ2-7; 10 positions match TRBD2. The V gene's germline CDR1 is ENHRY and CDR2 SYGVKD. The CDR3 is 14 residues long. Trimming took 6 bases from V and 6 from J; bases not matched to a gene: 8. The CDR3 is CAISPIAGGCEQYF. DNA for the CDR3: TGTGCCATCAGCCCTATAGCGGGAGGTTGCGAGCAGTACTTC.

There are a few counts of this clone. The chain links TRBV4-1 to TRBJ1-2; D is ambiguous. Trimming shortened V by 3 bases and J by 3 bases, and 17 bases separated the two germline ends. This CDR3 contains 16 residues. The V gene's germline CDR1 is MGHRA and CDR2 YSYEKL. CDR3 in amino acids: CASSHPRIGEDYGYTF. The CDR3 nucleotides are TGCGCCAGCAGCCACCCAAGAATCGGGGAGGACTATGGCTACACCTTC.

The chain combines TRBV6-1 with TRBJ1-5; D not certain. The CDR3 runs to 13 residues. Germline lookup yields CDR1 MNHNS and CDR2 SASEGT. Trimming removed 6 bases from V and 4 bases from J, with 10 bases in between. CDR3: CASSPTRNQPQHF. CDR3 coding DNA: TGTGCCAGCAGCCCCACGAGGAATCAGCCCCAGCATTTT.

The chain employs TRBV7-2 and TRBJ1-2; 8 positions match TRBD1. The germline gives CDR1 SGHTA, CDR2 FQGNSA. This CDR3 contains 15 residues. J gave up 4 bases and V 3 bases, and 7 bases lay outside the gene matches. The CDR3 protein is CASSFRGRGSYGYTF. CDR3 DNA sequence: TGTGCCAGCAGCTTCAGGGGGCGGGGGAGCTATGGCTACACCTTC.

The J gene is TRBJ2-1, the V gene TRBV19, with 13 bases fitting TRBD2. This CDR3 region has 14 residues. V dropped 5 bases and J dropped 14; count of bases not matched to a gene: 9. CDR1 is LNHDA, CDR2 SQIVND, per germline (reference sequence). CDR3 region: CASSSSGLAGVEFF. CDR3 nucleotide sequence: TGTGCCAGTAGTTCCTCCGGACTAGCGGGAGTTGAGTTCTTC.

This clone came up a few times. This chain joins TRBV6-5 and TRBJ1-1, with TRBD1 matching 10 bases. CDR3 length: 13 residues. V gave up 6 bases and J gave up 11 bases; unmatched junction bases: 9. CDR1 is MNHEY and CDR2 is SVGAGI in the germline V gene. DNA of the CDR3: TGTGCCAGCAGGCCTAGACAGGGGGCGAAGGCTTTCTTT. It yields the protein CASRPRQGAKAFF.

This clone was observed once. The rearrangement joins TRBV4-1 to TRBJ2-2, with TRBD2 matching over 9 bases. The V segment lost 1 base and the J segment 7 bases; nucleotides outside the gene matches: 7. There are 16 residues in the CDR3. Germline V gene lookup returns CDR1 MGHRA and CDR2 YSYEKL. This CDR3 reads CASSQGRGGRNGELFF. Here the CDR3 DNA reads TGCGCCAGCAGCCAAGGGCGGGGGGGCAGGAACGGGGAGCTGTTTTTT.

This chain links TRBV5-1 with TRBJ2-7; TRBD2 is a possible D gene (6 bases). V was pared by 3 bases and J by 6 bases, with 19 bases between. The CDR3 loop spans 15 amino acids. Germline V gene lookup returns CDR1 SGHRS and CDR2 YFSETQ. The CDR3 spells CASSSSGRRNSEQYF. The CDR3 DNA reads TGCGCCAGCAGCTCGTCGGGGAGGCGGAACTCCGAGCAGTACTTC.

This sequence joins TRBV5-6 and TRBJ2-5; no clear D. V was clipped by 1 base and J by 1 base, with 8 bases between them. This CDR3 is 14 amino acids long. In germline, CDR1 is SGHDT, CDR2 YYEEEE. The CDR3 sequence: CASSLLASQETQYF. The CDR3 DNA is TGTGCCAGCAGCTTGTTGGCCAGCCAAGAGACCCAGTACTTC.

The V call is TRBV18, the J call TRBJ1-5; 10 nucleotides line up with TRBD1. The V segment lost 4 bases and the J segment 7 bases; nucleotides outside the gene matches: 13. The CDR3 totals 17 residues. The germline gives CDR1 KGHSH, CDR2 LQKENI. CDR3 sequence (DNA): TGTGCCAGCTCACTAAGACAGGGGGCGTCATTAAGGCAGCCCCAGCATTTT. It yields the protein CASSLRQGASLRQPQHF. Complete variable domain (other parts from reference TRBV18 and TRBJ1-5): NAGVMQNPRHLVRRRGQEARLRCSPMKGHSHVYWYRQLPEEGLKFMVYLQKENIIDESGMPKERFSAEFPKEGPSILRIQQVVRGDSAAYFCASSLRQGASLRQPQHFGDGTRLSIL.

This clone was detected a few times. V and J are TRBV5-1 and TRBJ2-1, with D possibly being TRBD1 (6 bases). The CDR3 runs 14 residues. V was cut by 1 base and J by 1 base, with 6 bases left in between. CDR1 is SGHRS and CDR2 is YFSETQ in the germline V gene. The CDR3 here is CASSLQGSYNEQFF. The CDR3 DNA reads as TGCGCCAGCAGCTTGCAGGGGTCCTACAATGAGCAGTTCTTC.